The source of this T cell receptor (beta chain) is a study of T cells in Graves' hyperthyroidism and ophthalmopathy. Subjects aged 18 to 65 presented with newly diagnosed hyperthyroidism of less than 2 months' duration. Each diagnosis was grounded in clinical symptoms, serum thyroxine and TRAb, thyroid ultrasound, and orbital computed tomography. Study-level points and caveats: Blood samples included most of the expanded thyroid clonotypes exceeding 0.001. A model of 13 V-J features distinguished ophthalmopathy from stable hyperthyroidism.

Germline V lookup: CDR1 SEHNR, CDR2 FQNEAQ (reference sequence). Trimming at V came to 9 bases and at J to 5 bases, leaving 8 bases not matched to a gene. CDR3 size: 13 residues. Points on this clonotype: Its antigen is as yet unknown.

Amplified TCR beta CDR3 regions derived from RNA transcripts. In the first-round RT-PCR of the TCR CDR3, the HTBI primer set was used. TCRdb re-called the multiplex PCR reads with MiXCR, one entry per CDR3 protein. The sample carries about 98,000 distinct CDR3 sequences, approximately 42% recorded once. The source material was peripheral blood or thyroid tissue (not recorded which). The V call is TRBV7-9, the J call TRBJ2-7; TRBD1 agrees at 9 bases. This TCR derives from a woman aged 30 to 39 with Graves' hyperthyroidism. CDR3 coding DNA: TGTGCCAGTTCCGGGACAGGGTCCCACGAGCAGTACTTC. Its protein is CASSGTGSHEQYF.